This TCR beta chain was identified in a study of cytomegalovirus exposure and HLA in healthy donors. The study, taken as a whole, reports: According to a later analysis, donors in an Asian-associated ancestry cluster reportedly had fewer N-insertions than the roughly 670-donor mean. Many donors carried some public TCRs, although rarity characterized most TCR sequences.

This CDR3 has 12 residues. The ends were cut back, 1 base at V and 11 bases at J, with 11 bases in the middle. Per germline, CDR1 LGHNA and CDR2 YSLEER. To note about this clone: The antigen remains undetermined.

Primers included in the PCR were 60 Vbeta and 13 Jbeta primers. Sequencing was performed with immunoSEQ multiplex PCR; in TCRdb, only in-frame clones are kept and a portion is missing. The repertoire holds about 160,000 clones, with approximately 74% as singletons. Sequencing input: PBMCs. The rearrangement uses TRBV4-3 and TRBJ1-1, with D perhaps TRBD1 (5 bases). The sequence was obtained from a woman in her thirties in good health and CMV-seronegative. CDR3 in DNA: TGCGCCAGCAGCCAAGGGCTCGGGGGGGCTTTCTTT. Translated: CASSQGLGGAFF.